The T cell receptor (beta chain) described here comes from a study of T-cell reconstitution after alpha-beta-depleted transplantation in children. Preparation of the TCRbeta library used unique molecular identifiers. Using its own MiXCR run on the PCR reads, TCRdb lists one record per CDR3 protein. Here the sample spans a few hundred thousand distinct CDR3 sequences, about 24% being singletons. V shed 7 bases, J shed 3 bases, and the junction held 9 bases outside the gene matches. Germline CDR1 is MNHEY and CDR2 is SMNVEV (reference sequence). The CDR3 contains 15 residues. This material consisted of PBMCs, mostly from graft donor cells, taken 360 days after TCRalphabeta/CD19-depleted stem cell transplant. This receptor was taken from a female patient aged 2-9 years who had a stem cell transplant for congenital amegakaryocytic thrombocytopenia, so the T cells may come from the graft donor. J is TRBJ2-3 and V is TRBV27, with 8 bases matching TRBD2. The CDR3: CASKRERGWTDTQYF. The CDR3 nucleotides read TGTGCCAGCAAGCGGGAGCGGGGCTGGACAGATACGCAGTATTTT.